This T cell receptor (beta chain) derives from a study of T cells in Graves' hyperthyroidism and ophthalmopathy. In the study overall: Any treatment followed the collection of peripheral blood at initial diagnosis.

This clonotype showed up many times. It was RNA transcripts that yielded the amplified TCR beta CDR3 regions. The TCR CDR3 first-round RT-PCR relied on the HTBI primer set. Via MiXCR, TCRdb re-called the multiplex PCR reads, giving one row per CDR3 protein. The data contain roughly 350,000 distinct CDR3 sequences, approximately 14% of them singletons. The authors deemed Graves' hyperthyroidism stable absent ophthalmopathy progression within 18 months. Orbital computed tomography, thyroid ultrasound, serum thyroxine and TRAb, and clinical symptoms together informed the diagnoses. Sequenced input: blood. The receptor comes from a woman in her twenties or thirties with Graves' hyperthyroidism.

CDR3 region: CASSLAFPTVGATDTQYF. The CDR3 DNA follows: TGTGCCAGCAGTTTAGCGTTTCCTACAGTGGGGGCCACAGATACGCAGTATTTT. The V gene is TRBV12-3 or TRBV12-4, the J gene TRBJ2-3; the D gene is possibly TRBD1 (6 bases). Trimming took 0 bases from V and 2 from J, leaving 18 bases between them. CDR3 length: 18 amino acids.